The rows below give T cell receptor beta chains drawn from one sample of a study of CD8 T cells in Susac syndrome. MiXCR was run by TCRdb on the immunoSEQ multiplex PCR reads, yielding one entry per CDR3 protein. The sample has some 170,000 distinct CDR3 sequences; 85% to 95% are singletons. Sequencing was performed on CD4+ T cells from PBMCs. These receptors were taken from a human donor with Susac syndrome. Both conserved end residues are trimmed from each CDR3. The D gene is left open where the match is weak.

V gene: TRBV20-1
D gene: -
CDR3 protein: SALPGARDEQY

V gene: TRBV20-1
D gene: -
CDR3 protein: SAIRWERSYNEQF

V gene: TRBV6-2/TRBV6-3
D gene: -
CDR3 protein: ASIRGETEAF

V gene: TRBV20-1
D gene: -
CDR3 protein: SARDWGQGGRPFHEQF

V gene: TRBV11-2
D gene: -
CDR3 protein: ASSPQTGRSYEQY

V gene: TRBV20-1
D gene: -
CDR3 protein: SAISNYGYT

V gene: TRBV19
D gene: TRBD2
CDR3 protein: ASSIGASGGYEQY

V gene: TRBV20-1
D gene: TRBD1
CDR3 protein: SARVPGQSYEQY

V gene: TRBV27
D gene: -
CDR3 protein: ASSPRAIGATRQF

V gene: TRBV27
D gene: -
CDR3 protein: ASSETEPNTEAF

V gene: TRBV3-1
D gene: TRBD1
CDR3 protein: ASSQDGQVVNEQF

V gene: TRBV5-4
D gene: -
CDR3 protein: ASSLDAGLYGYT

V gene: TRBV29-1
D gene: -
CDR3 protein: SVEEQNSYEQY

V gene: TRBV7-2
D gene: TRBD1
CDR3 protein: ASSLEVGQGTYEQY